Listed below are T cell receptor beta chains from one sample, sequenced in a study of beta chain features in type 1 diabetes. The table came from immunoSEQ multiplex PCR; TCRdb's copy has only in-frame clones and leaves some out. The sample lists 620,000 or so clones, around 15% occurring once. Sequencing was carried out using naive CD4+ T cells from blood. These receptors all stem from a man between 18 and 35 years old in good health. Both conserved end residues are part of each CDR3. A D gene is named only where the DNA matches it firmly. For some rows the clone size is stated as once, few or many, or as a class when expanded; others skip it.

TRBJ2-7	-	TRBV6-5	-	TGTGCCAGCAGTCGACAAGGACAGTACGAGCAGTACTTC	CASSRQGQYEQYF
TRBJ2-7	-	TRBV7-9	-	TGTGCCAGCAGCTTAGAGGGGATCAGCCACGAGCAGTACTTC	CASSLEGISHEQYF
TRBJ2-3	-	TRBV7-2	TRBD2	TGTGCCAGCACCGGAACTAGCGGGGGGTATGGAGATACGCAGTATTTT	CASTGTSGGYGDTQYF
TRBJ1-2	-	TRBV4-1	TRBD1	TGCGCCAGCAGCCCAGGGGGACAGGGAATCGGCTACACCTTC	CASSPGGQGIGYTF
TRBJ2-7	few	TRBV4-3	TRBD2	TGCGCCAGCAGCCAGATGGGGCTAGCGGGGACCACCTCCTACGAGCAGTACTTC	CASSQMGLAGTTSYEQYF
TRBJ2-3	few	TRBV5-1	-	TGCGCCAGCAGCTTGTTGGGAACGCAGTATTTT	CASSLLGTQYF
TRBJ1-6	-	TRBV7-6	TRBD1	TGTGCCAGCAGCTTGGCGGGACAGGAATATTCACCCCTCCACTTT	CASSLAGQEYSPLHF
TRBJ2-7	few	TRBV7-2	-	TGTGCCAGCAGCCTAAAATACGAGCAGTACTTC	CASSLKYEQYF
TRBJ1-2	few	TRBV4-1	-	TGCGCCAGCAGCCAAGCGGTATCAGCAAACTATGGCTACACCTTC	CASSQAVSANYGYTF
TRBJ2-3	few	TRBV5-1	-	TGCGCCAGCAGCTTGACCCCCTACACAGATACGCAGTATTTT	CASSLTPYTDTQYF
TRBJ2-7	few	TRBV7-2	TRBD2	TGTGCCAGCAGTCTCAGCGGGGGCGAGACCTACGAGCAGTACTTC	CASSLSGGETYEQYF
TRBJ1-6	-	TRBV25-1	-	TGTGCCAGCAGTGAAGCTTATTCACCCCTCCACTTT	CASSEAYSPLHF
TRBJ2-3	-	TRBV28	-	TGTGCCAGCAGTGCCTTTGAGAGAGGAGATACGCAGTATTTT	CASSAFERGDTQYF
TRBJ2-7	-	TRBV4-1	TRBD1	TGCGCCAGCAGCCCAACGACAGGGGATTACGAGCAGTACTTC	CASSPTTGDYEQYF
TRBJ2-7	-	TRBV27	TRBD1	TGTGCCAGCAGTTCCCCGAGACAGGGGCCAACCTACGAGCAGTACTTC	CASSSPRQGPTYEQYF
TRBJ2-1	-	TRBV15	-	TGTGCCACCAGAGGTCCTGGGAGCGTGGACAATGAGCAGTTCTTC	CATRGPGSVDNEQFF